This TCR beta chain derives from a study of blood T cell repertoires in COVID-19. At the level of the study: The origin of the acute and convalescent COVID-19 samples was the United States, Italy and Spain. From T cells, B-cell-depleted T cells, or PBMCs came the material, which was cDNA or gDNA.

As originally analysed: Cell counts per sample came from amplifying reference gene primers. The protocol was immunoSEQ multiplex PCR, while the TCRdb copy is restricted to in-frame clones and leaves out a portion. V and J calls and clone size are copied from that table; D and trimming were computed from the DNA. Among roughly 150,000 clones, 80% to 90% were seen once, and the ten largest hold approximately 15%. This TCR derives from a woman aged 40-49 years with acute or convalescent COVID-19. The sample was peripheral blood.

As DNA, the CDR3 is TGTGCCAGCAGCTTGGTGGCTAGCGGGGCCGGGGATACGCAGTATTTT. Protein product: CASSLVASGAGDTQYF. The chain carries TRBV5-4 and TRBJ2-3, with TRBD2 identical over 9 bases. Germline assignment: CDR1 SGHNT and CDR2 YYREEE (reference sequence). After removal of 0 bases from V and 6 bases from J, the junction contained 8 bases not matched to a gene. The CDR3 runs 16 residues.